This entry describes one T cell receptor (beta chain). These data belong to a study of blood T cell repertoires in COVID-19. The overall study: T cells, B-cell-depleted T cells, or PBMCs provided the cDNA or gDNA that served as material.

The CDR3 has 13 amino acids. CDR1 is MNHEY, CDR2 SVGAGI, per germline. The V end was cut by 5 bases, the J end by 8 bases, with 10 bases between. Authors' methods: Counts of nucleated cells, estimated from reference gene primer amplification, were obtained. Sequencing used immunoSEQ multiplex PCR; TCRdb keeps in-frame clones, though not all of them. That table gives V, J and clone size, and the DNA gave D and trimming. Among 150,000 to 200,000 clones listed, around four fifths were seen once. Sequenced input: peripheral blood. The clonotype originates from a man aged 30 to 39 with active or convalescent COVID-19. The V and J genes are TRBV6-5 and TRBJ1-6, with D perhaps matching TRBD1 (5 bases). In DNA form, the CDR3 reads TGTGCCAGCAGTACCCAGGGTTATTCACCCCTCCACTTT. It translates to CASSTQGYSPLHF.